The clone carrying this T cell receptor (beta chain) was seen repeatedly, ten times or more. This sample is drawn from a study of spatial heterogeneity in lung cancer. TCRdb reprocessed the 5' RACE reads with MiXCR, giving one entry per CDR3 protein. This table holds tens of thousands of distinct CDR3 sequences, more than 10% found once. Stated time point: sample taken at primary tumor resection. This CDR3 contains 16 residues. With 6 bases removed from V and 4 bases from J, the gap between germline ends came to 19 bases. Germline V gene sequence: CDR1 MDHEN, CDR2 SYDVKM. The origin of this receptor is a male donor with early-stage non-small cell lung cancer. The V and J genes are TRBV28 and TRBJ2-1; a weak D match, TRBD2 (6 bases). The input for sequencing was PBMCs, taken at surgery. In DNA form, the CDR3 reads TGTGCCAGCAGCCAATTCGGGGGAGGACAATACAATGAGCAGTTCTTC. Translation gives CASSQFGGGQYNEQFF.